This TCR beta chain was sequenced in a study of cytomegalovirus exposure and HLA in healthy donors. Findings of the study overall: In vitro, three CMV-associated chains proved specific for CMV antigens. A subsequent analysis found that TCR clusters from the first cohort also tended to co-occur in the 130 or so validation repertoires, with under 95% of cluster scores above 0. Researchers counted over 150 TCR beta chains as cytomegalovirus-associated.

The protocol was immunoSEQ multiplex PCR, while the TCRdb copy is restricted to in-frame clones and leaves out a portion. The sample contains about 280,000 clones, over 75% of which appear only once. With 5 bases removed from V and 4 bases from J, the gap between germline ends came to 20 bases. This CDR3 contains 16 residues. Germline V gene sequence: CDR1 KGHSH, CDR2 LQKENI. Points on this clone: Antigen unknown.

The specimen was PBMCs. This clonotype originated in a woman between 18 and 30 years old in good health and CMV-seronegative. The chain combines TRBV18 with TRBJ1-1; perhaps TRBD1 as D (6 bases). This CDR3 is CASSSLTQGGGTEAFF. The CDR3 DNA reads as TGTGCCAGCTCATCTTTAACGCAAGGGGGTGGCACTGAAGCTTTCTTT.